Given below is one T cell receptor beta chain in context. Antigen specificity is unknown. The PCR contained 60 Vbeta and 13 Jbeta primers. Sequencing was performed with immunoSEQ multiplex PCR; in TCRdb, only in-frame clones are kept and a portion is missing. This table holds around 190,000 clones, about three quarters found once. This sample was included in a study of cytomegalovirus exposure and HLA in healthy donors. Study-wide results and caveats: The classifier was said to identify cytomegalovirus status with high specificity and sensitivity. Presence/absence analysis assumed near-uniform sequencing depth across donors.

The CDR3 extends over 14 amino acids. CDR1 MNHNY and CDR2 SVGAGI come from the germline V gene (reference sequence). V was pared by 2 bases and J by 4 bases, with 11 bases between. The V call is TRBV6-6, the J call TRBJ1-1; D gene ambiguous. This receptor was obtained from a woman in her 40s in good health and CMV-seronegative. The sample taken for sequencing was PBMCs. This CDR3 is CASSYIGGSTEAFF. DNA of the CDR3: TGTGCCAGCAGTTACATCGGTGGGAGCACTGAAGCTTTCTTT.